A selection of T cell receptor beta chains follows, all from one sample in a study of blood T cell repertoires in COVID-19. Generated by immunoSEQ multiplex PCR, the TCRdb table keeps only in-frame clones and is missing some. The sample consists of under 300,000 clones, roughly 80% of them appearing once. Sequencing was carried out using peripheral blood. The origin of the receptors is a woman in her forties or fifties who had recovered from COVID-19. Each CDR3 is given with its conserved first and last residue. D genes are given only for firm matches. A clone size is listed for some rows: how often the clone was seen (once, few, many), or a class if it is expanded.

TRBD1	TRBJ2-7	TRBV18	once	TGTGCCAGCTCACCACCGACGACAGGGTACTACGAGCAGTACTTC	CASSPPTTGYYEQYF
TRBD1	TRBJ2-2	TRBV6-6	once	TGTGCCAGCAGTGCGACAGGGGCGAACACCGGGGAGCTGTTTTTT	CASSATGANTGELFF
TRBD2	TRBJ2-1	TRBV19	few	TGTGCCAGTAGGAGGACTAGCGGGAGCTACAATGAGCAGTTCTTC	CASRRTSGSYNEQFF
TRBD1	TRBJ1-2	TRBV4-1	.	TGCGCCAGCAGCCCGCAAATAGGAACAGGGGGAGGCTATGGCTACACCTTC	CASSPQIGTGGGYGYTF
.	TRBJ2-7	TRBV2	.	TGTGCCAGCAGTGAAGTGGGGGTAGGGGGCTACGAGCAGTACTTC	CASSEVGVGGYEQYF
.	TRBJ1-5	TRBV12-5	.	TGTGCTAGTGGTTTGTCCGGTCAGCCCCAGCATTTT	CASGLSGQPQHF
TRBD1	TRBJ2-5	TRBV5-1	.	TGCGCCAGCAGCTTGGGACAGGGTTCGGAGACCCAGTACTTC	CASSLGQGSETQYF
TRBD1	TRBJ1-4	TRBV19	.	TGTGCCAGTAGTATGTATGACAGGGCAGATGAAAAACTGTTTTTT	CASSMYDRADEKLFF
.	TRBJ1-5	TRBV7-8	.	TGTGCCAGCAGCTTAGATCCGGGTCAGCCCCAGCATTTT	CASSLDPGQPQHF
.	TRBJ2-5	TRBV2	.	TGTGCCAGCAGTGATCAACGGCAAGAGACCCAGTACTTC	CASSDQRQETQYF
TRBD1	TRBJ2-7	TRBV7-2	.	TGTGCCAGCAGCTCCCGGGACAGAATCCACGAGCAGTACTTC	CASSSRDRIHEQYF
TRBD1	TRBJ1-1	TRBV10-3	.	TGTGCCACCTCGACAGGGGGCACTGAAGCTTTCTTT	CATSTGGTEAFF
.	TRBJ1-5	TRBV9	.	TGTGCCAGCAGCGCTGACGGGGTAAGCAATCAGCCCCAGCATTTT	CASSADGVSNQPQHF
TRBD1	TRBJ1-2	TRBV6-2/TRBV6-3	.	TGTGCCAGCAGCCCCCGACAGGGAGCTAACTATGGCTACACCTTC	CASSPRQGANYGYTF
TRBD2	TRBJ2-7	TRBV7-2	.	TGTGCCAGCAGCTTAACTAGCGGGGGTTACGAGCAGTACTTC	CASSLTSGGYEQYF
.	TRBJ2-7	TRBV6-1	.	TGTGCCAGCAGTGATAATACAGAGAGAAAAAACGAGCAGTACTTC	CASSDNTERKNEQYF
.	TRBJ2-5	TRBV7-3	.	TGTGCCAGCAGCTTACGGGCAGGGCGGGAGACCCAGTACTTC	CASSLRAGRETQYF
.	TRBJ1-1	TRBV7-9	.	TGTGCCAGCAGCCCAGGGTTATCCACTGAAGCTTTCTTT	CASSPGLSTEAFF
.	TRBJ2-3	TRBV11-1	.	TGTGCCAGCAGCCCCGGGTGGGATACGCAGTATTTT	CASSPGWDTQYF
.	TRBJ1-5	TRBV27	.	TGTGCCAGCAGCCTCAGGGTTAATCAGCCCCAGCATTTT	CASSLRVNQPQHF
TRBD2	TRBJ2-2	TRBV19	.	TGTGCCAGTAGTACGGGACTAGCGGCGAACACCGGGGAGCTGTTTTTT	CASSTGLAANTGELFF
.	TRBJ2-2	TRBV6-1	once	TGTGCCAGCAGTGAATTGGCGATTAGGGGGTTATTTGCCAAATCCCCCGGGGAGCTGTTTTTT	CASSELAIRGLFAKSPGELFF
TRBD2	TRBJ2-1	TRBV27	few	TGTGCCAGCAGTTTGGGGACTAGCTCTTCCTCCTACAATGAGCAGTTCTTC	CASSLGTSSSSYNEQFF